The entry below describes one T cell receptor (beta chain). Its binding antigen is unknown. Per-nucleotide qualities are absent, and no much larger clonotype sits a single base away. The data belong to a study of blood T cell repertoires in COVID-19 (dated by TCRdb to the early 2020s). The study in broad terms: Samples covering the acute and convalescent phases of COVID-19 were provided by collaborators in the United States, Italy and Spain. The material from the prospective study consisted of cDNA or gDNA derived from T cells, B-cell-depleted T cells, or PBMCs. Deeply sampled blood TCRbeta repertoires from subjects exposed to, actively infected with, or recovered from COVID-19 were included in the dataset. A freely available public database, intended as a resource for researchers studying the immune response to SARS-CoV-2, is where the repertoires were released. Samples came from the ongoing ImmuneRACE study (first 160 participants) plus 1,254 subjects from 6 global collaborators. Nearly every sample came with metadata listing a de-identified subject ID, COVID-19 status, age in years and sex. Where available, HLA class I and class II types were obtained from metadata supplied by the sample provider rather than from assay-based typing. What the research found in general, with its limitations: The quantity of clinical and demographic metadata differed by source and by participant and was supplied without curation.

Another Seattle source contributed samples from volunteer blood donors who had recovered from COVID-19. Each collaborating institution followed its own protocols to collect whole blood in K2EDTA tubes. For TCRbeta analysis, collaborator samples were shipped as frozen whole blood, as isolated PBMCs, or as DNA extracted from either sample type. Between the V and J ends, shortened by 6 bases and 7 bases respectively, the junction contains 12 bases. Looking up the germline V gene yields CDR1 SGHTA and CDR2 FQGTGA. Including cysteine and phenylalanine, the CDR3 has 13 amino acids. CDR3 DNA is the only sequence kept; it has 39 bases, read in frame from the first base. TCRbeta CDR3 regions were amplified from genomic DNA using the immunoSEQ Assay, a bias-controlled multiplex PCR. Turning to the authors' computational methods: Within the assay, amplification of reference gene primers was used to estimate how many nucleated cells each sample contained. To quantify the absolute abundance of each unique TCRbeta CDR3 rearrangement, sequence reads were collapsed and filtered. For each sample, productive Simpson clonality was calculated as the square root of Simpson's diversity index over productive rearrangements. Not all clones reach the TCRdb copy of this immuneACCESS table, which keeps in-frame sequences only. Checked studies attribute under half of the gap to unresolved V genes and leave the rest unexplained. V and J calls plus clone size are reproduced from that table; the DNA served to infer D and trimming. In this sample the table shows roughly 300,000 clones, about 89% of which occur a single time. The biggest ten clones account for 5% to 7% of the sample.

This TCR came from a man aged 18 to 30 who had recovered from COVID-19. Sequencing was performed on peripheral blood. The rearranged chain carries TRBV7-3 and TRBJ2-2; a confident D gene designation cannot be given. The DNA is as follows: TGTGCCAGCAGTCTAACGATGGTCGGGGAGCTGTTTTTT. It specifies CASSLTMVGELFF.